The rows below give T cell receptor beta chains drawn from one sample of a study of control samples from healthy donors and cancer patients. Data came from immunoSEQ multiplex PCR; TCRdb stores just in-frame clones and leaves some out. The sample includes approximately 53,000 clones, less than 95% of them seen just once. The sequenced sample consisted of PBMCs. These TCRs come from a young man with colorectal cancer. Both conserved end residues are part of each CDR3. D genes are given only for firm matches. The size of a clone is reported for some rows only, either as once, few or many, or as a class for expanded clones.

v_gene: TRBV6-2/TRBV6-3
j_gene: TRBJ2-4
abundance: NA
d_gene: NA
CDR3nt: TGTGCCAGCAGTGTCTTCCCAGGAGGAAACATTCAGTACTTC
CDR3aa: CASSVFPGGNIQYF

v_gene: TRBV30
j_gene: TRBJ1-1
abundance: NA
d_gene: NA
CDR3nt: TGTGCCTGGAATGGAGGGGGCACTGAAGCTTTCTTT
CDR3aa: CAWNGGGTEAFF

v_gene: TRBV3-1/TRBV3-2
j_gene: TRBJ2-3
abundance: NA
d_gene: NA
CDR3nt: TGTGCCAGCAGCCAAGGGGGTCGGGGGCCCGGTTATACGCAGTATTTT
CDR3aa: CASSQGGRGPGYTQYF

v_gene: TRBV19
j_gene: TRBJ1-1
abundance: NA
d_gene: TRBD1
CDR3nt: TGTGCCAGTAGTAGACGGACAGGGGGCTGGAACACTGAAGCTTTCTTT
CDR3aa: CASSRRTGGWNTEAFF

v_gene: TRBV6-5
j_gene: TRBJ2-7
abundance: NA
d_gene: NA
CDR3nt: TGTGCCAGCGGAGGAGCAGCTGACTACTACGAGCAGTACTTC
CDR3aa: CASGGAADYYEQYF

v_gene: TRBV4-2
j_gene: TRBJ2-7
abundance: NA
d_gene: NA
CDR3nt: TGTGCCAGCAGCCAAGACTGGTTCGGGTCAGACTACGAGCAGTACTTC
CDR3aa: CASSQDWFGSDYEQYF

v_gene: TRBV19
j_gene: TRBJ1-2
abundance: NA
d_gene: NA
CDR3nt: TGTGCCAGTAGTATCGGGGGTTCGGGGACGAACTATGGCTACACCTTC
CDR3aa: CASSIGGSGTNYGYTF

v_gene: TRBV3-1/TRBV3-2
j_gene: TRBJ1-2
abundance: NA
d_gene: TRBD1
CDR3nt: TGTGCCAGCAGCCAAACGGACAGGGGAGCCTATGGCTACACCTTC
CDR3aa: CASSQTDRGAYGYTF

v_gene: TRBV3-1/TRBV3-2
j_gene: TRBJ2-2
abundance: NA
d_gene: TRBD2
CDR3nt: TGTGCCAGCAGCCCCCTAAGGGCGGGGGGGACCGGGGAGCTGTTTTTT
CDR3aa: CASSPLRAGGTGELFF

v_gene: TRBV3-1/TRBV3-2
j_gene: TRBJ2-2
abundance: NA
d_gene: NA
CDR3nt: TGTGCCAGCAGTCAGCGCGGCTACAGGGTTGTGGACACCGGGGAGCTGTTTTTT
CDR3aa: CASSQRGYRVVDTGELFF

v_gene: TRBV15
j_gene: TRBJ2-7
abundance: NA
d_gene: NA
CDR3nt: TGTGCCACCAGCGAGGAGGCAGCCCAGGGCTACGAGCAGTACTTC
CDR3aa: CATSEEAAQGYEQYF

v_gene: TRBV27
j_gene: TRBJ1-1
abundance: NA
d_gene: NA
CDR3nt: TGTGCCAGCAGTCCTTTTACCGGGATGAACACTGAAGCTTTCTTT
CDR3aa: CASSPFTGMNTEAFF

v_gene: TRBV6-5
j_gene: TRBJ1-2
abundance: NA
d_gene: NA
CDR3nt: TGTGCCAGTAGGCGGACGACTAACTATGGCTACACCTTC
CDR3aa: CASRRTTNYGYTF

v_gene: TRBV3-1/TRBV3-2
j_gene: TRBJ2-1
abundance: NA
d_gene: TRBD1
CDR3nt: TGTGCCAGCAACAACCGGGACAGGAATGAGCAGTTCTTC
CDR3aa: CASNNRDRNEQFF

v_gene: TRBV2
j_gene: TRBJ2-6
abundance: NA
d_gene: NA
CDR3nt: TGTGCCAGCAGTCTAGAAGGGGACTCTGGGGCCAACGTCCTGACTTTC
CDR3aa: CASSLEGDSGANVLTF

v_gene: TRBV9
j_gene: TRBJ2-1
abundance: NA
d_gene: NA
CDR3nt: TGTGCCAGCAGCGTAGGCGGACCCGGCTCCTACAATGAGCAGTTCTTC
CDR3aa: CASSVGGPGSYNEQFF

v_gene: TRBV6-5
j_gene: TRBJ1-1
abundance: NA
d_gene: NA
CDR3nt: TGTGCCAGCCATCGGCTTACCTTTGAAGCTTTCTTT
CDR3aa: CASHRLTFEAFF

v_gene: TRBV9
j_gene: TRBJ2-6
abundance: NA
d_gene: NA
CDR3nt: TGTGCCAGCACGGACAGTCGCCTCTCTGGGGCCAACGTCCTGACTTTC
CDR3aa: CASTDSRLSGANVLTF

v_gene: TRBV5-4
j_gene: TRBJ2-1
abundance: NA
d_gene: NA
CDR3nt: TGTGCCAGCAGCTTGGGGGGCGCGACCTACAATGAGCAGTTCTTC
CDR3aa: CASSLGGATYNEQFF

v_gene: TRBV30
j_gene: TRBJ1-2
abundance: once
d_gene: TRBD1
CDR3nt: TGTGCCTGTTTGATGGGACAGGAGATTGCCTATGGCTACACCTTC
CDR3aa: CACLMGQEIAYGYTF

v_gene: TRBV4-3
j_gene: TRBJ1-3
abundance: NA
d_gene: NA
CDR3nt: TGCGCCAGCAGCCAATACCCCGGGAACGGAAACACCATATATTTT
CDR3aa: CASSQYPGNGNTIYF

v_gene: TRBV5-1
j_gene: TRBJ1-1
abundance: NA
d_gene: NA
CDR3nt: TGCGCCAGCAGCTTGGATTACAGATGGAACACTGAAGCTTTCTTT
CDR3aa: CASSLDYRWNTEAFF

v_gene: TRBV7-6
j_gene: TRBJ2-2
abundance: NA
d_gene: TRBD1
CDR3nt: TGTGCCAGCAGCTTAAGCCGGGACAGGTGGGATTTGAACACCGGGGAGCTGGTTTTT
CDR3aa: CASSLSRDRWDLNTGELVF

v_gene: TRBV27
j_gene: TRBJ2-3
abundance: NA
d_gene: NA
CDR3nt: TGTGCCAGCAGGGGTTGGGACTTCTTGGGCACAGATACGCAGTATTTT
CDR3aa: CASRGWDFLGTDTQYF

v_gene: TRBV24-1
j_gene: TRBJ1-5
abundance: once
d_gene: NA
CDR3nt: TGTGCCACCAGTGATTGGGGGCCAGATCAGCCCCAGCATTTT
CDR3aa: CATSDWGPDQPQHF

v_gene: TRBV4-3
j_gene: TRBJ2-1
abundance: NA
d_gene: NA
CDR3nt: TGCGCCAGCAGCCACAGAGTAAACAATGAGCAGTTCTTC
CDR3aa: CASSHRVNNEQFF

v_gene: TRBV3-1/TRBV3-2
j_gene: TRBJ2-2
abundance: NA
d_gene: NA
CDR3nt: TGTGCCAGCAGCCAGGGGGGTAGGCGCCCCGGGGAGCTGTTTTTT
CDR3aa: CASSQGGRRPGELFF

v_gene: TRBV30
j_gene: TRBJ1-2
abundance: NA
d_gene: TRBD1
CDR3nt: TGTGCCTGGGAAACAGGGGAGGATGGCTACACCTTC
CDR3aa: CAWETGEDGYTF